These 28 T cell receptor beta chains share one sample of origin, sequenced in a study of T-cell memory formation after mild COVID-19. TCRdb used MiXCR to reprocess the 5' RACE reads, holding one entry per CDR3 protein. The sample has roughly 240,000 distinct CDR3 sequences; about a sixth are singletons. Sequenced sample: PBMCs or a T cell subset sorted from them (not recorded which). Receptor source: a man between 18 and 29 years old who had mild COVID-19 (a few samples of this study predate the infection). Cell type and time point are not known.

The V call is TRBV4-1, the J call TRBJ1-1; perhaps TRBD1 as D (5 bases). Germline loops: CDR1 MGHRA, CDR2 YSYEKL. The CDR3 totals 13 residues. The V and J ends lost 1 base and 10 bases respectively, with 13 bases between them. CDR3 DNA: TGCGCCAGCAGCCAAGGGACAACTCCGTCAGCTTTCTTT. Translated, it gives CASSQGTTPSAFF.

This clonotype has only a few counts. The rearrangement uses TRBV7-2 and TRBJ1-5; 9 bases are a match to TRBD1. The CDR3 covers 16 residues. V trimming: 5 bases; J trimming: 1 base; junction bases outside the gene matches: 6. Germline CDR1 SGHTA, CDR2 FQGNSA. CDR3 loop: CASSRDREGSNQPQHF. The CDR3 DNA is TGTGCCAGCAGCAGGGACAGGGAAGGGAGCAATCAGCCCCAGCATTTT.

The rearrangement joins TRBV5-4 to TRBJ2-7; D remains ambiguous. Germline V lookup: CDR1 SGHNT, CDR2 YYREEE (reference sequence). V lost 0 bases and J 4 bases, leaving 8 bases between the germline ends. The CDR3 is made up of 13 amino acids. CDR3 protein: CASSLVGLYEQYF. DNA for the CDR3: TGTGCCAGCAGCTTGGTTGGGTTATACGAGCAGTACTTC.

The chain recombines TRBV28 with TRBJ1-5, with D unresolved. Between the trimmed V and J ends, which lost 5 bases and 0 bases, there was a span of 8 bases. Looked up from germline, CDR1 is MDHEN and CDR2 is SYDVKM. This CDR3 has 14 residues. In DNA form, the CDR3 reads TGTGCCAGCAGTGCCCATTCTAGCAATCAGCCCCAGCATTTT. Protein sequence: CASSAHSSNQPQHF.

This clonotype was counted ten times or more. The chain carries TRBV18 and TRBJ2-5; D uncertain. Trimming removed 0 bases at V and 5 bases at J, with 7 bases between. The CDR3 runs 13 residues. Germline CDR1 reads KGHSH; CDR2 reads LQKENI. The CDR3 reads CASSPPGRETQYF. CDR3 nucleotides: TGTGCCAGCTCACCACCGGGAAGGGAGACCCAGTACTTC. The whole variable domain, remainder taken from reference TRBV18 and TRBJ2-5, is NAGVMQNPRHLVRRRGQEARLRCSPMKGHSHVYWYRQLPEEGLKFMVYLQKENIIDESGMPKERFSAEFPKEGPSILRIQQVVRGDSAAYFCASSPPGRETQYFGPGTRLLVL.

The J gene is TRBJ2-1, the V gene TRBV24-1; 9 positions match TRBD1. The CDR3 sequence is 13 residues long. Germline CDR1 reads KGHDR; CDR2 reads SFDVKD. V was clipped by 9 bases and J by 8 bases; unmatched bases: 7. CDR3 in amino acids: CATGTGSRDEQFF. DNA for the CDR3: TGTGCCACCGGGACAGGGAGTCGAGATGAGCAGTTCTTC.

This chain joins TRBV6-6 and TRBJ1-1; D not resolved. Germline-derived CDR1 and CDR2 are MNHNY and SVGAGI (reference sequence). The CDR3 contains 13 residues. V gave up 6 bases and J gave up 4 bases, with 12 bases separating them. The CDR3: CASSLKVGTEAFF. The DNA for the CDR3 is TGTGCCAGCAGCCTAAAAGTGGGCACTGAAGCTTTCTTT.

This clonotype was recorded a few times. The V call is TRBV15, the J call TRBJ2-3; no firm D call. V gave up 0 bases and J gave up 3 bases, with 10 bases separating them. This CDR3 has 15 amino acids. The germline gives CDR1 LNHNV, CDR2 YYDKDF (reference sequence). This CDR3 is CATSRDWSETDTQYF. CDR3 nucleotides: TGTGCCACCAGCAGAGATTGGTCCGAGACAGATACGCAGTATTTT. Looking up the rest from reference TRBV15 and TRBJ2-3 gives the full variable domain: DAMVIQNPRYQVTQFGKPVTLSCSQTLNHNVMYWYQQKSSQAPKLLFHYYDKDFNNEADTPDNFQSRRPNTSFCFLDIRSPGLGDTAMYLCATSRDWSETDTQYFGPGTRLTVL.

J is TRBJ2-1 and V is TRBV20-1, with D unclear. This CDR3 is 14 amino acids long. Trimming removed 3 bases at V and 2 bases at J, with 11 bases between. The germline V gene has CDR1 DFQATT and CDR2 SNEGSKA (reference sequence). The CDR3: CSARDPRTYNEQFF. The DNA of the CDR3 is TGCAGTGCTAGGGACCCCCGCACCTACAATGAGCAGTTCTTC.

This clonotype has more than one count but fewer than ten. V is TRBV14 and J is TRBJ1-2; the D is unclear. This CDR3 is 12 amino acids long. Germline V gene data show CDR1 as SGHDN and CDR2 as FVKESK. The V gene lost 0 bases and the J gene lost 7 bases, with 6 bases spanning the gap. CDR3: CASSQDRAGYTF. In nucleotides, the CDR3 is TGTGCCAGCAGCCAAGATCGAGCTGGCTACACCTTC.

This chain uses TRBV9 with TRBJ1-1; no definite D call. The CDR3 consists of 13 residues. Germline assignment: CDR1 SGDLS and CDR2 YYNGEE. V was trimmed by 6 bases and J by 1 base, leaving 10 bases between them. CDR3 DNA sequence: TGTGCCAGCAACGCCTGGGGGAACACTGAAGCTTTCTTT. Its protein product is CASNAWGNTEAFF. Variable domain in full (rest from reference TRBV9 and TRBJ1-1): DSGVTQTPKHLITATGQRVTLRCSPRSGDLSVYWYQQSLDQGLQFLIQYYNGEERAKGNILERFSAQQFPDLHSELNLSSLELGDSALYFCASNAWGNTEAFFGQGTRLTVV.

The rearrangement links TRBV20-1 to TRBJ2-1; 10 bases align to TRBD2. The CDR3 has 14 residues. The J segment lost 6 bases and the V segment lost 6 bases, leaving 8 bases of the junction unmatched. The germline CDR1 and CDR2 sequences are DFQATT and SNEGSKA (reference sequence). CDR3 region: CSAPRTSGPNEQFF. The CDR3 nucleotides are TGCAGTGCCCCCCGGACTAGCGGTCCCAATGAGCAGTTCTTC.

This rearrangement joins TRBV5-1 to TRBJ1-1, with 7 bases lining up with TRBD1. The CDR3 is made up of 14 amino acids. Trimming took 4 bases from V and 5 from J; bases not matched to a gene: 8. Germline loops: CDR1 SGHRS, CDR2 YFSETQ. CDR3 nucleotide sequence: TGCGCCAGCAGCCCACAGGGGCCTGAGACTGAAGCTTTCTTT. Encoded protein: CASSPQGPETEAFF.

This clonotype was observed a handful of times. The rearrangement uses TRBV27 and TRBJ2-3; possibly TRBD2 for D (5 bases). Germline CDR1 is MNHEY and CDR2 is SMNVEV (reference sequence). The CDR3 is made up of 13 amino acids. Trimming shortened V by 8 bases and J by 7 bases, and 16 bases separated the two germline ends. This CDR3 reads CASRGPEVHTQYF. The CDR3 bases are TGTGCCAGCCGCGGGCCGGAGGTACATACGCAGTATTTT.

This clonotype was seen only a few times. The chain links TRBV6-1 to TRBJ2-1; D remains ambiguous. V lost 9 bases and J 7 bases, leaving 16 bases between the germline ends. The CDR3 loop spans 13 amino acids. The germline V gene has CDR1 MNHNS and CDR2 SASEGT. This chain's CDR3 is CASATWSGNEQFF. The CDR3 nucleotides read TGTGCCAGTGCGACGTGGTCTGGGAATGAGCAGTTCTTC.

In its sample, this clonotype was seen a few times. The V gene is TRBV7-6, the J gene TRBJ2-7; perhaps TRBD1 as D (5 bases). The length of the CDR3 is 15 residues. Germline V gene data show CDR1 as SGHVS and CDR2 as FNYEAQ. V was shortened by 5 bases and J by 3 bases, with 17 bases between the two germline ends. The CDR3 bases are TGTGCCAGCAGCCAGTCGGCAGGGTGGAACTACGAGCAGTACTTC. Translation: CASSQSAGWNYEQYF.

The rearrangement links TRBV7-9 to TRBJ2-7, with D tentatively TRBD1 (6 bases). Germline V gene lookup returns CDR1 SEHNR and CDR2 FQNEAQ (reference sequence). CDR3 length equals 15 residues. V lost 3 bases to trimming and J lost 4 bases, with 16 bases between them. The CDR3 nucleotides read TGTGCCAGCAGCTTGGTTGGGGGCTCAGGGTACGAGCAGTACTTC. Its translation is CASSLVGGSGYEQYF.

The genes are TRBV9 and TRBJ2-3; 8 bases are a match to TRBD2. The CDR3 contains 16 residues. The ends lost 2 bases at V and 0 bases at J; junction bases unmatched: 5. Germline V gives CDR1 SGDLS, CDR2 YYNGEE. The CDR3 DNA follows: TGTGCCAGCAGCGTTGATCGCGGGGGGAGCACAGATACGCAGTATTTT. Its translation: CASSVDRGGSTDTQYF.

This clonotype was found a few times. The V gene is TRBV4-3, the J gene TRBJ1-2; TRBD1 is a possible D gene (6 bases). CDR1 is LGHNA, CDR2 YSLEER, per germline. V lost 0 bases and J 3 bases, leaving 14 bases between the germline ends. The CDR3 is 16 residues long. CDR3 nucleotides: TGCGCCAGCAGCCAAGAGTGGGCCCAGGGGTACTATGGCTACACCTTC. Encoded protein: CASSQEWAQGYYGYTF.

The chain uses TRBV5-5 and TRBJ1-5; 7 nucleotides match TRBD1. The CDR3 contains 17 residues. The trim removed 1 base at V and 1 base at J, leaving 8 bases unmatched. CDR1 SGHKS and CDR2 YYEKEE come from the germline V gene (reference sequence). CDR3 sequence: CASSLNTGVRSNQPQHF. In DNA, the CDR3 is TGTGCCAGCAGCTTGAACACAGGGGTTCGGAGCAATCAGCCCCAGCATTTT.

In this sample, this clonotype turned up a few times. The chain links TRBV5-6 to TRBJ2-1; weak D call: TRBD2 (6 bases). V was clipped by 1 base and J by 14 bases, with 16 bases between them. The CDR3 has 13 residues. The germline V gene has CDR1 SGHDT and CDR2 YYEEEE. The CDR3 here is CASSLTSSGGKFF. The CDR3 nucleotides read TGTGCCAGCAGCTTGACTAGCTCTGGCGGGAAGTTCTTC.

There are a few counts of this clonotype. This sequence joins TRBV5-1 and TRBJ2-4, with 9 bases fitting TRBD1. The V gene end was trimmed by 1 base and the J gene end by 6 bases; junction bases not matched to a gene: 5. CDR1 SGHRS and CDR2 YFSETQ come from the germline V gene. This CDR3 contains 15 residues. This CDR3 is CASSLLLGQGNIQYF. CDR3 nucleotide sequence: TGCGCCAGCAGCTTGCTTTTGGGACAGGGAAACATTCAGTACTTC.

Concerning this clonotype itself: Since a much larger clone is just one base distant, this may be a read error. The V gene is TRBV5-1, the J gene TRBJ1-5; D call uncertain. The V end was cut by 0 bases, the J end by 8 bases, with 12 bases between. Germline-derived CDR1 and CDR2 are SGHRS and YFSETQ. The CDR3 sequence is 14 residues long. The DNA of the CDR3 is TGCGCCAGCAGCTTGGACAGCCCAAATAAGCCCCAGCATTTT. This sequence encodes CASSLDSPNKPQHF. The whole variable domain, filled in from reference TRBV5-1 and TRBJ1-5, reads KAGVTQTPRYLIKTRGQQVTLSCSPISGHRSVSWYQQTPGQGLQFLFEYFSETQRNKGNFPGRFSGRQFSNSRSEMNVSTLELGDSALYLCASSLDSPNKPQHFGDGTRLSIL.

The chain links TRBV5-1 to TRBJ2-7; no clear D. V was shortened by 8 bases and J by 3 bases, with 15 bases between the two germline ends. Germline CDR1 SGHRS, CDR2 YFSETQ. The length of the CDR3 is 13 residues. The DNA for the CDR3 is TGCGCCAGTGCGGACGTTCGCTTCTACGAGCAGTACTTC. Encoded protein: CASADVRFYEQYF.

V usage is TRBV2 and J usage is TRBJ1-4, with D unresolved. CDR1 SNHLY and CDR2 FYNNEI come from the germline V gene. Trimming left V 6 bases short and J 7 bases short, with 30 bases between. The CDR3 runs 19 residues. CDR3 region: CASSPPSSVWEVTGEKLFF. CDR3 DNA: TGTGCCAGCAGCCCCCCTTCCTCAGTCTGGGAGGTCACCGGTGAAAAACTGTTTTTT.

J is TRBJ1-2 and V is TRBV6-5, with no clear D. Trimming took off 5 bases at V and 6 bases at J, with 16 bases between the two ends. This CDR3 has 14 amino acids. Germline V gene lookup returns CDR1 MNHEY and CDR2 SVGAGI. Written as DNA, the CDR3 is TGTGCCAGCAGTCCCCTCTCGCCCGCCAATGGCTACACCTTC. Translation gives CASSPLSPANGYTF.

This clonotype was found many times. J is TRBJ1-1 and V is TRBV5-1; D not resolved. This CDR3 has 14 residues. Germline V lookup: CDR1 SGHRS, CDR2 YFSETQ. Trimming left V 6 bases short and J 6 bases short, with 18 bases between. The CDR3 sequence is CASKLGSAGAEAFF. The CDR3 DNA follows: TGCGCCAGCAAATTAGGGAGCGCGGGCGCTGAAGCTTTCTTT.

This clonotype was found a few times. The chain carries TRBV4-1 and TRBJ2-1; 7 nucleotides line up with TRBD2. The CDR3 consists of 18 residues. The J segment lost 0 bases and the V segment lost 0 bases, leaving 8 bases of the junction unmatched. CDR1 and CDR2 (germline): MGHRA, YSYEKL. CDR3 loop: CASSQDNGRGSSYNEQFF. CDR3 bases: TGCGCCAGCAGCCAAGATAATGGGCGGGGGAGCTCCTACAATGAGCAGTTCTTC.